This T cell receptor beta chain appears in the sequencing data of a study of T cells in Graves' hyperthyroidism and ophthalmopathy. RNA transcripts gave rise to amplified TCR beta CDR3 regions. A set of HTBI primers served as the primers for a first-round RT-PCR of the TCR CDR3. TCRdb fed the multiplex PCR reads into MiXCR, producing one record per CDR3 protein. The profile shows about 500,000 distinct CDR3 sequences, 15% to 20% of them singletons. This clonotype has ten or more counts. The V and J ends lost 0 bases and 6 bases respectively, with 24 bases between them. The CDR3 loop spans 18 amino acids. Germline-derived CDR1 and CDR2 are SEHNR and FQNEAQ (reference sequence).

Sequencing was done on a sample of blood. This TCR was recovered from a woman younger than 45 with Graves' ophthalmopathy. The chain employs TRBV7-9 and TRBJ2-7; maybe TRBD2 (6 bases). The CDR3 bases are TGTGCCAGCAGCTTAGCCTCGGGACTGGACCACGGCGGGTTCGAGCAGTACTTC. It is translated as CASSLASGLDHGGFEQYF. The full variable domain, rest sourced from reference TRBV7-9 and TRBJ2-7, is DTGVSQNPRHKITKRGQNVTFRCDPISEHNRLYWYRQTLGQGPEFLTYFQNEAQLEKSRLLSDRFSAERPKGSFSTLEIQRTEQGDSAMYLCASSLASGLDHGGFEQYFGPGTRLTVT.